This T cell receptor beta chain came from a study of cytomegalovirus exposure and HLA in healthy donors. Overall study: HLA-typed donors contributed 80 million to 85 million unique TCRs, which were held in an early data release.

With 60 Vbeta and 13 Jbeta primers, the PCR was carried out. The method was immunoSEQ multiplex PCR; TCRdb's version includes in-frame clones alone and lacks a portion of them. The sample includes around 74,000 clones, approximately 80% of them seen just once. Study conclusions and caveats: In a later analysis, HLA-C alleles had the fewest associated TCRs, DRB1 alleles the most. A later analysis associated about 18,000 TCR beta sequences with HLA alleles at a 0.05 false discovery rate.

For this clone: Its target is not known.

Germline CDR1 reads MDHEN; CDR2 reads SYDVKM. The CDR3 contains 14 residues. The germline V and J ends were trimmed by 6 bases and 4 bases, with 15 bases remaining between them. This receptor was taken from a man aged 35 to 55 in good health and CMV-seronegative. Sequencing used PBMCs. This rearrangement joins TRBV28 to TRBJ1-2; D is ambiguous. The CDR3: CASRPASGLYGYTF. The CDR3 nucleotides read TGTGCCAGCAGGCCAGCTTCGGGTCTCTATGGCTACACCTTC.